This T cell receptor (beta chain) was sequenced during a study of T cell changes during pregnancy in multiple sclerosis. Germline CDR1 SGHRS, CDR2 YFSETQ. The CDR3 contains 13 residues. V was trimmed by 5 bases and J by 3 bases, leaving 11 bases between them. Method: immunoSEQ multiplex PCR; TCRdb's copy keeps in-frame clones and lacks some. Among 130,000 or so clones listed, about 95% were seen once. The TCR originated in a female donor with multiple sclerosis, enrolled in a pregnancy study. Sequenced here: peripheral blood, sampled after pregnancy. This chain joins TRBV5-1 and TRBJ1-1; weak D call: TRBD1 (6 bases). The CDR3 spells CASRRGSDTEAFF. The CDR3 DNA sequence: TGCGCCAGCAGAAGGGGGTCGGACACTGAAGCTTTCTTT.